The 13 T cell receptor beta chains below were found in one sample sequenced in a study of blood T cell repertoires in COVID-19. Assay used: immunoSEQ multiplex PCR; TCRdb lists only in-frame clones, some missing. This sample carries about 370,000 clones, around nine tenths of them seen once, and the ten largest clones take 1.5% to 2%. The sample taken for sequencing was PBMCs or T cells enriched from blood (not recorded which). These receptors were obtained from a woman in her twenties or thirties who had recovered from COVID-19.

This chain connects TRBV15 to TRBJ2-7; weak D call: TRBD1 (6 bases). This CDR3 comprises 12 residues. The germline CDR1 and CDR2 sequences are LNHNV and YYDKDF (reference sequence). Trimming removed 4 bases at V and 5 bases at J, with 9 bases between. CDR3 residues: CATSIGGDEQYF. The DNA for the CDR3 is TGTGCCACCAGCATAGGGGGAGACGAGCAGTACTTC.

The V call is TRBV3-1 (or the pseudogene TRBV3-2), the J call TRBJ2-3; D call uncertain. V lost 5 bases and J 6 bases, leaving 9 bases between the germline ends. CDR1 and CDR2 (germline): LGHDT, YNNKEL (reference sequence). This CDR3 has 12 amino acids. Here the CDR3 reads CASSTQSDTQYF. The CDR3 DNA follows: TGTGCCAGCAGCACACAGTCCGATACGCAGTATTTT.

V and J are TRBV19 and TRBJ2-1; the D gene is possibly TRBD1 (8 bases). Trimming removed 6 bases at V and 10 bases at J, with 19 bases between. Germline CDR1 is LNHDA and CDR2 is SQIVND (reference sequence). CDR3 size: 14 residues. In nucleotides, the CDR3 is TGTGCCAGTAGAAACAGGGGGGGAAATGAAGAGCAGTTCTTC. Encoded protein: CASRNRGGNEEQFF.

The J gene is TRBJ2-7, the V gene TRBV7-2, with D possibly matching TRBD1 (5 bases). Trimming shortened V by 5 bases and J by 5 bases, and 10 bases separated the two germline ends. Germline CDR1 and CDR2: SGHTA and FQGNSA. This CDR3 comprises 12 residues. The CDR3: CASSIRVHEQYF. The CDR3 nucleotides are TGTGCCAGCAGCATCAGGGTCCACGAGCAGTACTTC.

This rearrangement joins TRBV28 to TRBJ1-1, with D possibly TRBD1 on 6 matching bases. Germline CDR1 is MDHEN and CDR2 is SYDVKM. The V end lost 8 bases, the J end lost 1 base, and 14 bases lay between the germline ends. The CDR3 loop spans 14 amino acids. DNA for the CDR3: TGTGCCAGCCGAGGGGGTGGAGGGAACACTGAAGCTTTCTTT. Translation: CASRGGGGNTEAFF.

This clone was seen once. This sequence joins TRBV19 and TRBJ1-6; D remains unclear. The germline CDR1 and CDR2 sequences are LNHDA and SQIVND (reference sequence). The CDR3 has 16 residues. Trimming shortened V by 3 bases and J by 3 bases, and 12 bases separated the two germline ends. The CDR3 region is CASSMYAEVYNSPLHF. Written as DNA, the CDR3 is TGTGCCAGTAGTATGTACGCTGAGGTCTATAATTCACCCCTCCACTTT.

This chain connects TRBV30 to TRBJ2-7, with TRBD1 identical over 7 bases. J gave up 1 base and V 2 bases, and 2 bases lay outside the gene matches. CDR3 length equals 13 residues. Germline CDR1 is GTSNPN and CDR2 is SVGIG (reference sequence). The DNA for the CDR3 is TGTGCCTGGAGTCAGACAGGGTCCTACGAGCAGTACTTC. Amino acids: CAWSQTGSYEQYF. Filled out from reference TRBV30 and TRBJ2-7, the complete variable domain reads SQTIHQWPATLVQPVGSPLSLECTVEGTSNPNLYWYRQAAGRGLQLLFYSVGIGQISSEVPQNLSASRPQDRQFILSSKKLLLSDSGFYLCAWSQTGSYEQYFGPGTRLTVT.

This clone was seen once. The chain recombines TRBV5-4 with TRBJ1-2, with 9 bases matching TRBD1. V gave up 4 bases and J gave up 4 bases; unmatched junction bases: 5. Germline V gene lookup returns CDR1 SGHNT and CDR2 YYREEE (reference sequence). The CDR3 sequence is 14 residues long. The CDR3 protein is CASSRSGQGYGYTF. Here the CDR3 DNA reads TGTGCCAGCAGCCGCTCGGGACAGGGCTATGGCTACACCTTC.

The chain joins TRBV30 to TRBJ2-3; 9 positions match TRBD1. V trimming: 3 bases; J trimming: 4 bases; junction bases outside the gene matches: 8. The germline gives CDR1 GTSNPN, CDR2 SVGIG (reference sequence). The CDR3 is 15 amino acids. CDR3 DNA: TGTGCCTGGAGGAGGGTCGGGACAGGGCCAGATACGCAGTATTTT. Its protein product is CAWRRVGTGPDTQYF.

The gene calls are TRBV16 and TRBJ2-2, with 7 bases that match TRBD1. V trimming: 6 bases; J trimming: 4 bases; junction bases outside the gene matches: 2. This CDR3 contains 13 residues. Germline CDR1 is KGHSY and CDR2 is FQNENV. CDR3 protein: CASRAGGTGELFF. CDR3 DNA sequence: TGTGCCAGCAGAGCAGGGGGCACCGGGGAGCTGTTTTTT.

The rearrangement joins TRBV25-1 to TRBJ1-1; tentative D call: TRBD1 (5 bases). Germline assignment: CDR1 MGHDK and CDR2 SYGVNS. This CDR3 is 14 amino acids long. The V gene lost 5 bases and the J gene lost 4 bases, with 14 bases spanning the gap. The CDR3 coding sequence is TGTGCCAGCAGTCCCTCCCCGGGACTCACTGAAGCTTTCTTT. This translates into CASSPSPGLTEAFF.

CDR3 amino acids: CASSFGLAGGEQYF. The CDR3 DNA reads TGTGCCAGCAGTTTCGGACTAGCGGGGGGCGAGCAGTACTTC. The chain carries TRBV7-3 and TRBJ2-7; 14 nucleotides agree with TRBD2. CDR1 and CDR2 from the germline V gene are SGHTA and FQGTGA. The CDR3 sequence is 14 residues long. V shed 6 bases and J 6 bases; nucleotides not matched to a gene: 4.

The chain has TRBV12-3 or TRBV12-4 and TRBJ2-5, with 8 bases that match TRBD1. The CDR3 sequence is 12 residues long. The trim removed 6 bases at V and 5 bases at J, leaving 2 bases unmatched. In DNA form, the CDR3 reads TGTGCCAGCAGCTCAGGGGGCGAGACCCAGTACTTC. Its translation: CASSSGGETQYF.